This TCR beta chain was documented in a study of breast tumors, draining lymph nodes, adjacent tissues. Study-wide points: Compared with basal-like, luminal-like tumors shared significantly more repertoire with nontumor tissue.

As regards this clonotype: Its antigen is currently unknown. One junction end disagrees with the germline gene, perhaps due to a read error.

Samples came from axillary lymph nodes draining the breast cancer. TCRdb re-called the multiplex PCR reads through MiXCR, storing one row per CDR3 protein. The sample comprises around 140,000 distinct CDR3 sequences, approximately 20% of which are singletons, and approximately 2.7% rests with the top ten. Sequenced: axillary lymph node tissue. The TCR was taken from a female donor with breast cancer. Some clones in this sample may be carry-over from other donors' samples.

CDR3 coding DNA: TGTGCCAGCAGATTAGGGTATAGGGCAGATGCTGGAAACACCATATATTTT. Amino acid sequence: CASRLGYRADAGNTIYF. J is TRBJ1-3 and V is TRBV7-9, with no clear D. Germline V gene data show CDR1 as SEHNR and CDR2 as FQNEAQ (reference sequence). CDR3 size: 17 residues. The variable domain in full, with the rest retrieved from reference TRBV7-9 and TRBJ1-3, is DTGVSQNPRHKITKRGQNVTFRCDPISEHNRLYWYRQTLGQGPEFLTYFQNEAQLEKSRLLSDRFSAERPKGSFSTLEIQRTEQGDSAMYLCASRLGYRADAGNTIYFGEGSWLTVV.